A selection of T cell receptor beta chains follows, all from one sample in a study of identical twins. TCRdb recomputed calls from the 5' RACE reads with MiXCR, one row per CDR3 protein. The data contain some 1,600,000 distinct CDR3 sequences, around a third of them singletons. The sample consisted of cord blood. The receptors shown here come from a newborn girl in good health. CDR3s include the opening cysteine and the closing phenylalanine or tryptophan. A D gene is named only where the DNA matches it firmly.

V	J	D	CDR3
TRBV20-1	TRBJ2-3	TRBD2	CSASPYLAARSTDTQYF
TRBV18	.	TRBD2	CASSPSGGIAYEQYF
TRBV7-9	TRBJ2-7	TRBD1	CASSHPPTGTYEQYF
TRBV27	TRBJ1-4	.	CASSRTGTSGKLFF
TRBV20-1	TRBJ2-3	TRBD2	CSHDSGGVNTDTQYF
TRBV5-1	TRBJ1-2	.	CASSLHADYGYTF
TRBV20-1	TRBJ2-1	.	CSARDGPALSYNEQFF
TRBV20-1	TRBJ2-3	.	CSASALLPGLLTDTQYF
TRBV28	TRBJ2-3	.	CASSQTSDTQYF
TRBV28	TRBJ1-4	.	CASSLPGGYNEKLFF
TRBV5-1	TRBJ2-5	TRBD2	CASSRRIREGNGEQYF
TRBV12-3/TRBV12-4	TRBJ2-6	.	CASSLESRVGANVLTF
TRBV27	TRBJ2-7	.	CASSRNLGAEQYF
TRBV7-2	TRBJ2-3	.	CASRLRVTTDTQYF
TRBV14	TRBJ2-3	TRBD2	CASSQVRESDTQYF
TRBV20-1	TRBJ1-2	.	CSARTSGDNYGYTF
TRBV6-1	TRBJ1-2	TRBD1	CASSEAGTGGGYTF
TRBV9	TRBJ1-2	.	CASSADVFIAYGYTF
TRBV27	TRBJ1-6	.	CASSLRFPKNSPLHF
TRBV11-2	TRBJ2-2	TRBD2	CASSLTGTSTGELFF